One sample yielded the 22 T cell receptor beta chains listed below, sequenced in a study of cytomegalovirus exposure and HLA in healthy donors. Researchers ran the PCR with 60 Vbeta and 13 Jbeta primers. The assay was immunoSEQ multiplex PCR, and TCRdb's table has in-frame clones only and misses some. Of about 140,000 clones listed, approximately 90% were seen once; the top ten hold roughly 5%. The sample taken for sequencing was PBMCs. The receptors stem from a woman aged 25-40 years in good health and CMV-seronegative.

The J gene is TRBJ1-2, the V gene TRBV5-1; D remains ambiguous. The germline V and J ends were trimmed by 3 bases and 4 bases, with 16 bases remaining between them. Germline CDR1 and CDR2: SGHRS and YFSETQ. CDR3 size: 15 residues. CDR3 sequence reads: CASSSTREPAYGYTF. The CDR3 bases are TGCGCCAGCAGCTCCACACGGGAGCCAGCCTATGGCTACACCTTC.

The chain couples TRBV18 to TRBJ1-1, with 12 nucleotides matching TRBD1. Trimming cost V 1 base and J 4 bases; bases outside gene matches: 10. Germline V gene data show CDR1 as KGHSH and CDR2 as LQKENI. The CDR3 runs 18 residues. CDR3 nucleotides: TGTGCCAGCTCACCACACGATTTAGGGACAGGGGGCGGCACTGAAGCTTTCTTT. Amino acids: CASSPHDLGTGGGTEAFF.

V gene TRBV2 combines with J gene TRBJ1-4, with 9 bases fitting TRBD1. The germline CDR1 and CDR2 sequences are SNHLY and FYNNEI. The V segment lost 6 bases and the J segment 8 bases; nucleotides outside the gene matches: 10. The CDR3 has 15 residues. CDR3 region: CASREGQGFHEKLFF. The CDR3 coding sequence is TGTGCCAGCAGAGAGGGACAGGGTTTTCACGAAAAACTGTTTTTT.

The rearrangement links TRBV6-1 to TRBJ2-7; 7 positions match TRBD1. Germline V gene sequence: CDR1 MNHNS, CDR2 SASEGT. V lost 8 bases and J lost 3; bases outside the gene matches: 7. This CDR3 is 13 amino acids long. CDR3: CASAGTEYYEQYF. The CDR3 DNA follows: TGTGCCAGCGCCGGGACAGAGTACTACGAGCAGTACTTC.

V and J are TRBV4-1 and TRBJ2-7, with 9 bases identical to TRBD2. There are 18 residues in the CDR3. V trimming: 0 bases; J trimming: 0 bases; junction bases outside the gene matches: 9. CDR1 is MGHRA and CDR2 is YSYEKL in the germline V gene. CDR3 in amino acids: CASSQDWIAGDLSYEQYF. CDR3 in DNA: TGCGCCAGCAGCCAAGATTGGATAGCGGGAGACCTCTCCTACGAGCAGTACTTC.

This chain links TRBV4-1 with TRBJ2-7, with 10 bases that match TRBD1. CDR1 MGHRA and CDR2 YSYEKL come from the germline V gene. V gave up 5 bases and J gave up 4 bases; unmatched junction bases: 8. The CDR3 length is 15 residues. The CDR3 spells CASSFGTGVRYEQYF. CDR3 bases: TGCGCCAGCAGCTTCGGGACAGGGGTTCGATACGAGCAGTACTTC.

CDR3 nucleotides: TGTGCCAGCAGCTACAGGGGAGGTGGCGGCTACACCTTC. This codes for CASSYRGGGGYTF. This rearrangement joins TRBV5-4 to TRBJ1-2, with 7 bases matching TRBD1. Germline CDR1 SGHNT, CDR2 YYREEE (reference sequence). The CDR3 loop spans 13 amino acids. Trimming removed 3 bases from V and 8 bases from J; junction bases left unmatched: 7.

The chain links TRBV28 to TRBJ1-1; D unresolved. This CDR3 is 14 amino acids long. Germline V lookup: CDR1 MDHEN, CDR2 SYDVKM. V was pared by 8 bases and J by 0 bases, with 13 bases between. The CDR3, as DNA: TGTGCCAGCCTCTCGACCGGGGTGAACACTGAAGCTTTCTTT. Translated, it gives CASLSTGVNTEAFF.

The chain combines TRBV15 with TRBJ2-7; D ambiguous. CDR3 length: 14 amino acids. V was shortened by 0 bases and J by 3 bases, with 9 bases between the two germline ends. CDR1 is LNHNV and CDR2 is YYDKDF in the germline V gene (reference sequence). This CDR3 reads CATSRDVGFYEQYF. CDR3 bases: TGTGCCACCAGCAGAGATGTCGGGTTCTACGAGCAGTACTTC. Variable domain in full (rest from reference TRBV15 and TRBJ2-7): DAMVIQNPRYQVTQFGKPVTLSCSQTLNHNVMYWYQQKSSQAPKLLFHYYDKDFNNEADTPDNFQSRRPNTSFCFLDIRSPGLGDTAMYLCATSRDVGFYEQYFGPGTRLTVT.

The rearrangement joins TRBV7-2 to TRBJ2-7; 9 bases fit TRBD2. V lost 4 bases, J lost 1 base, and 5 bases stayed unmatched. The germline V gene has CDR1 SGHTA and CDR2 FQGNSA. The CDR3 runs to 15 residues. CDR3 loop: CASSSETSGSYEQYF. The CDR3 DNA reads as TGTGCCAGCAGCTCCGAGACTAGCGGATCCTACGAGCAGTACTTC.

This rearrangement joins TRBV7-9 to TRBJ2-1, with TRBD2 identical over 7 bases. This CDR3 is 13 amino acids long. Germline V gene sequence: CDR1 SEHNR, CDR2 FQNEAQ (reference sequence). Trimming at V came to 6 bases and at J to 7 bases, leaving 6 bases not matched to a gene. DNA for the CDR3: TGTGCCAGCAGTCCTTGGGAGGGTAATGAGCAGTTCTTC. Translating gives CASSPWEGNEQFF.

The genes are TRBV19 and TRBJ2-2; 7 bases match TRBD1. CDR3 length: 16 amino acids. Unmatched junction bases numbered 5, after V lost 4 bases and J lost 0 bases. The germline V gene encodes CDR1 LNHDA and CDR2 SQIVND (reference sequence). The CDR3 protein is CASSTWDSSNTGELFF. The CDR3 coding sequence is TGTGCCAGTAGTACCTGGGACAGCTCGAACACCGGGGAGCTGTTTTTT.

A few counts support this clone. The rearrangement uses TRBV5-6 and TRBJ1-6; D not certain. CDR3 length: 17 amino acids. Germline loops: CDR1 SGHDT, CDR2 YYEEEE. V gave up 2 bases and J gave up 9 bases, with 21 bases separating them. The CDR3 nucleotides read TGTGCCAGCAGCTTATCTGCCAGCCTGATGCGGGGTTCACCCCTCCACTTT. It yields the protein CASSLSASLMRGSPLHF.

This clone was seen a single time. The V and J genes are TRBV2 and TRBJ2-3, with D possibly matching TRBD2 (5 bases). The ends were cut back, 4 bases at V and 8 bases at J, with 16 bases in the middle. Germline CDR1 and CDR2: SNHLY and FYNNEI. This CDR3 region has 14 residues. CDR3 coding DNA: TGTGCCAGCAGTGGGCTCGGGGAGCGAGGTACGCAGTATTTT. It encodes CASSGLGERGTQYF.

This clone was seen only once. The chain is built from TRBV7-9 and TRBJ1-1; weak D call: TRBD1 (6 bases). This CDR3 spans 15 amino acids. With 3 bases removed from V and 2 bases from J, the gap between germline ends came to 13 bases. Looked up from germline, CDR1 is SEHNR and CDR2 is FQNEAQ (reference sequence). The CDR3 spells CASSFGGGGNTEAFF. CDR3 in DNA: TGTGCCAGCAGCTTCGGCGGGGGCGGAAACACTGAAGCTTTCTTT.

The CDR3, as DNA: TGTGCCAGTAATGTGGCCTGGGGAGGACTCCACTTT. Its translation is CASNVAWGGLHF. The chain links TRBV19 to TRBJ1-6; the D is unclear. This CDR3 is built from 12 residues. V was trimmed by 7 bases and J by 16 bases, leaving 17 bases between them. Germline V gene lookup returns CDR1 LNHDA and CDR2 SQIVND (reference sequence). The whole variable domain, remainder taken from reference TRBV19 and TRBJ1-6, is DGGITQSPKYLFRKEGQNVTLSCEQNLNHDAMYWYRQDPGQGLRLIYYSQIVNDFQKGDIAEGYSVSREKKESFPLTVTSAQKNPTAFYLCASNVAWGGLHFGNGTRLTVT.

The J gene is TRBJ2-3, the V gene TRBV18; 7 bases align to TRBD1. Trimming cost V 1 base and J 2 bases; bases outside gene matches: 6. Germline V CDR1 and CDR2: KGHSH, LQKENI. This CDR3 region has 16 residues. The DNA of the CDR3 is TGTGCCAGCTCACCACTGGTACAGGGGTTCACAGATACGCAGTATTTT. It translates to CASSPLVQGFTDTQYF.

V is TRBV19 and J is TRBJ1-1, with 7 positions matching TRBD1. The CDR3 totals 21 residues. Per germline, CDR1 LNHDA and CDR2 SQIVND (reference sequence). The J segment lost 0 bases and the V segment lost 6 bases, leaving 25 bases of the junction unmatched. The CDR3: CASRGEGSAGTALPMNTEAFF. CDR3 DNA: TGTGCCAGTAGGGGCGAGGGCTCCGCTGGGACAGCATTACCGATGAACACTGAAGCTTTCTTT.

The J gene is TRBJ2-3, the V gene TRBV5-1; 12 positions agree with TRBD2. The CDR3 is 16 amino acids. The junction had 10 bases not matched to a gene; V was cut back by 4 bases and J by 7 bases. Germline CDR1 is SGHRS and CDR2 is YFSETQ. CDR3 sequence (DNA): TGCGCCAGCAGCAATCGACTAGCGGGAGAGGTAAATACGCAGTATTTT. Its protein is CASSNRLAGEVNTQYF.

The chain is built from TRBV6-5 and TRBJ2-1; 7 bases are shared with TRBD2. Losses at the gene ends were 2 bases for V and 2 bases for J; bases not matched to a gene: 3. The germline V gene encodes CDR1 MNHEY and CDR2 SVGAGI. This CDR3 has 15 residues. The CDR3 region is CASSYSGAAYNEQFF. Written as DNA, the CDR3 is TGTGCCAGCAGTTACAGCGGGGCAGCCTACAATGAGCAGTTCTTC.

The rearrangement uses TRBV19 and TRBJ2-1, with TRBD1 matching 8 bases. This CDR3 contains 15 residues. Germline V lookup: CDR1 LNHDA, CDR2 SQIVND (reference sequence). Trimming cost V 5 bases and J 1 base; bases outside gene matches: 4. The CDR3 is CASSPDRDSYNEQFF. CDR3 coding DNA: TGTGCCAGTAGTCCGGACAGGGATTCCTACAATGAGCAGTTCTTC.

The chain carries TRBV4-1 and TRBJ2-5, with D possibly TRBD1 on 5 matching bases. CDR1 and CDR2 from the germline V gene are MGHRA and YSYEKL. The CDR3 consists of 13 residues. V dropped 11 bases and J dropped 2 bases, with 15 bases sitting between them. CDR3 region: CAAARAGQETQYF. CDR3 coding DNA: TGCGCCGCCGCCCGGGCAGGGCAAGAGACCCAGTACTTC.